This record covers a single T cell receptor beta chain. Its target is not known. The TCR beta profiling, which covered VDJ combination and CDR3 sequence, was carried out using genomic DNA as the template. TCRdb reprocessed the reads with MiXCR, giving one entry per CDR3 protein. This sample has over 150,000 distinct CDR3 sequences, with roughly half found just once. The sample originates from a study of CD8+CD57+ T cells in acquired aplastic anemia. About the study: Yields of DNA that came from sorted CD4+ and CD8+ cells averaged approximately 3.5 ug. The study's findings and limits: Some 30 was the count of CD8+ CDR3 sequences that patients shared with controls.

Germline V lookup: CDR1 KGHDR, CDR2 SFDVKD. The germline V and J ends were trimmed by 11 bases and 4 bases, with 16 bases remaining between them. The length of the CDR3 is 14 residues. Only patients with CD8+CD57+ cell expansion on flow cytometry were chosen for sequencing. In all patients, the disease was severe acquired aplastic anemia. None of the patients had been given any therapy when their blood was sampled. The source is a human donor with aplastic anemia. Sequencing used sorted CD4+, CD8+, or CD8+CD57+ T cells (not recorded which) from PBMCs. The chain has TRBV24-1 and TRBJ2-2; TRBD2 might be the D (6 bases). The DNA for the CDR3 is TGTGCCAGCAGCATGTTGGGGGGCACCGGGGAGCTGTTTTTT. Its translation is CASSMLGGTGELFF.